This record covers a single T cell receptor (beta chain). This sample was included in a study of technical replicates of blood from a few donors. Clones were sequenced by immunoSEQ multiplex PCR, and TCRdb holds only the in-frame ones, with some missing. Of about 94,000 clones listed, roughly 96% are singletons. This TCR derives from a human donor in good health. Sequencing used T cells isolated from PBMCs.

The CDR3 coding sequence is TGTGCCAGCAGTTACTCCCCAGGGACAGAAGCTTTCTTT. Amino acids: CASSYSPGTEAFF. The chain uses TRBV6-5 and TRBJ1-1; TRBD1 might be the D (6 bases). Germline V gives CDR1 MNHEY, CDR2 SVGAGI. The CDR3 has 13 residues. V shed 0 bases and J shed 8 bases, with 10 bases lying between them.